The entry below describes one TCR beta chain. Its antigen target is currently unknown. No base qualities exist here, and no much larger clone lies one base off it. The CDR3 regions of human TCRbeta chains were analyzed by immunosequencing. The published analysis was carried out like this. TCRs in the repertoires were matched against a reference library of SARS-CoV-2-specific TCRs that had been generated with the MIRA antigen-specificity platform. Breadth was defined as the fraction of unique TCRs that were SARS-CoV-2-associated, and depth was defined as the fraction of total T cells that were SARS-CoV-2-associated. Each spike-specific TCR was assigned to its reactive spike region and to a CD4 or CD8 class using the MIRA data. Log10-transformed breadth and depth values were compared by one-way ANOVA with Sidak's multiple comparisons tests. The immuneACCESS repertoire file appears here via TCRdb, limited to in-frame rearrangements. These files lack a portion of the clones; in checked studies, under half of the deficit traces to unresolved V genes, and the cause of the others is not known. D and trimming were read from the DNA, whereas the V and J calls and clone size are those reported in that table. The sample table shows tens of thousands of clones, and over 75% are seen once. Approximately 4.5% of the sample is in the top ten clones.

The time point label here, explained by the study, means: baseline before first vaccination. The treatment or condition label, read with the paper, signifies: meningococcal conjugate vaccine given as trial control. Samples from vaccinated people were obtained from the UK trials COV001 and COV002, which included a single-blind randomized controlled phase 2/3 trial of AZD1222 (ChAdOx1 nCoV-19) in healthy adults. Trial participant PBMC samples were collected at day 0 and day 28 after the second dose for TCRbeta chain sequencing. The sample comes from a study of T cell responses to AZD1222 COVID-19 vaccine (TCRdb year 2021). At the level of the whole study: A total of over 230 trial participants underwent TCR sequencing, of whom 200 to 220 received two doses of AZD1222 and roughly 25 received two doses of the MenACWY control vaccine. Trial participants were enrolled into age subgroups of 18-55, 56-69 and 70-plus years, which contained approximately 150, 28 and 58 TCR-sequenced participants, respectively.

The investigation overall reported the following: No day 14 peak-response samples were available, so repertoires were characterized only after the peak T cell response. Reportedly, close to half of the unique spike-specific TCRs recognized epitopes lying outside the regions that are mutated in the B.1.351 and B.1.1.7 variants. Most participants were white British and females outnumbered males, and the authors suggested that clonal diversity may have been underestimated. After two AZD1222 doses, both the breadth and the depth of spike-specific TCRs were significantly higher than at day 0 and than in MenACWY recipients. The whole spike protein was spanned by vaccine-associated CD4 TCRs, and dominant responses were seen in regions 160-218 and 743-854. Only five to seven AZD1222 recipients were SARS-CoV-2 seropositive at baseline, limiting conclusions about previously exposed vaccinees. In the small 56-69-year group, the increase in depth fell short of significance, most likely because of low power.

Trimming removed 5 bases from V and 4 bases from J; the gene matches leave 6 bases unexplained. CDR1 and CDR2 are drawn from the germline V gene: SGHAT, FQNNGV. From the cysteine through the phenylalanine, the CDR3 covers 15 amino acids. This entry keeps only the CDR3 DNA: 45 bases, framed from base 1. The sample here was peripheral blood, taken on day 0 of MenACWY control vaccination. The receptor was derived from an adult in good health. The sequence joins TRBV11-2 to TRBJ2-3; TRBD2 aligns with 10 central bases. The encoded CDR3 is CASSPTSGTSDTQYF. Here is the DNA: TGTGCCAGCAGCCCAACTAGCGGGACCTCAGATACGCAGTATTTT.